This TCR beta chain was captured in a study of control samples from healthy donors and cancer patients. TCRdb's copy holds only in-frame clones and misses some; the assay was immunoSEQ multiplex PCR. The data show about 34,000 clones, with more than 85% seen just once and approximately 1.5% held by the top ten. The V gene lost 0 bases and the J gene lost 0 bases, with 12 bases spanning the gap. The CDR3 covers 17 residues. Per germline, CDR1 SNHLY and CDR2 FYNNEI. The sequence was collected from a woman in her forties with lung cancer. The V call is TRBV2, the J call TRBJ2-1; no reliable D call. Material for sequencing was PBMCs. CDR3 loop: CASSEAQAIFSYNEQFF. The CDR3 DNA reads TGTGCCAGCAGTGAAGCGCAGGCGATTTTCTCCTACAATGAGCAGTTCTTC.